The rows below give T cell receptor beta chains drawn from one sample of a study of shared clonotypes between healthy human individuals. Clones were sequenced by immunoSEQ multiplex PCR, and TCRdb holds only the in-frame ones, with some missing. The repertoire holds 490,000 or so clones, with approximately 80% as singletons. Material for sequencing was PBMCs. The receptors shown here come from a woman aged 40-49 years in good health. Some clones in this sample may be carry-over from other donors' samples. CDR3s include the opening cysteine and the closing phenylalanine or tryptophan. The D gene is left open where the match is weak. Expanded clones are given a class, and other clones once, few, many or no size at all.

V: TRBV5-1
size: NA
D: NA
J: TRBJ2-7
CDR3: CASSSGVGRVEQYF
DNA: TGCGCCAGCAGCTCCGGAGTCGGGAGAGTCGAGCAGTACTTC

V: TRBV15
size: few
D: NA
J: TRBJ2-7
CDR3: CATSRDDWGEQYF
DNA: TGTGCCACCAGCAGAGACGACTGGGGCGAGCAGTACTTC

V: TRBV5-4
size: NA
D: NA
J: TRBJ2-3
CDR3: CASSAGLPSTDTQYF
DNA: TGTGCCAGCAGCGCGGGACTGCCTAGCACAGATACGCAGTATTTT

V: TRBV28
size: NA
D: NA
J: TRBJ2-2
CDR3: CASSLSGTSNTGELFF
DNA: TGTGCCAGCAGTTTATCAGGGACATCGAACACCGGGGAGCTGTTTTTT

V: TRBV7-9
size: NA
D: NA
J: TRBJ2-5
CDR3: CASSWGARETQYF
DNA: TGTGCCAGCAGCTGGGGGGCGAGAGAGACCCAGTACTTC

V: TRBV7-6
size: NA
D: NA
J: TRBJ2-1
CDR3: CASSLGGGSYNEQFF
DNA: TGTGCCAGCAGCTTAGGTGGCGGCTCCTACAATGAGCAGTTCTTC

V: TRBV5-5
size: NA
D: NA
J: TRBJ1-5
CDR3: CASSWEGPQNQPQHF
DNA: TGTGCCAGCAGCTGGGAGGGGCCCCAAAATCAGCCCCAGCATTTT

V: TRBV7-8
size: NA
D: TRBD1
J: TRBJ2-7
CDR3: CASSLGDRGYEQYF
DNA: TGTGCCAGCAGCTTAGGAGACAGGGGCTACGAGCAGTACTTC

V: TRBV15
size: few
D: NA
J: TRBJ2-3
CDR3: CATSRDRVRTDTQYF
DNA: TGTGCCACCAGCAGAGATCGGGTGAGGACAGATACGCAGTATTTT

V: TRBV5-1
size: once
D: NA
J: TRBJ1-1
CDR3: CASSSDPTWSNTEAFF
DNA: TGCGCCAGCAGCTCAGACCCGACATGGTCAAACACTGAAGCTTTCTTT

V: TRBV19
size: few
D: NA
J: TRBJ1-5
CDR3: CASSMGQGTGPQHF
DNA: TGTGCCAGTAGTATGGGACAAGGCACAGGGCCCCAGCATTTT

V: TRBV5-4
size: NA
D: NA
J: TRBJ2-7
CDR3: CASSPQGRHYEQYF
DNA: TGTGCCAGCAGCCCCCAGGGGAGGCACTACGAGCAGTACTTC

V: TRBV7-3
size: NA
D: TRBD2
J: TRBJ2-1
CDR3: CASSSGTRLDEQFF
DNA: TGTGCCAGCAGCTCGGGGACTAGGTTGGATGAGCAGTTCTTC

V: TRBV11-2
size: NA
D: NA
J: TRBJ1-2
CDR3: CASSLGVDPNYGYTF
DNA: TGTGCCAGCAGCTTAGGGGTGGACCCCAACTATGGCTACACCTTC

V: TRBV29-1
size: NA
D: TRBD2
J: TRBJ2-7
CDR3: CSVWLAGGVSYEQYF
DNA: TGCAGCGTTTGGCTAGCGGGAGGGGTCTCCTACGAGCAGTACTTC

V: TRBV7-9
size: few
D: NA
J: TRBJ1-1
CDR3: CASSLEGGNTEAFF
DNA: TGTGCCAGCAGCTTAGAGGGGGGGAACACTGAAGCTTTCTTT

V: TRBV5-1
size: many
D: NA
J: TRBJ2-3
CDR3: CASSSIATSTDTQYF
DNA: TGCGCCAGCAGCTCGATAGCGACTAGCACAGATACGCAGTATTTT

V: TRBV23-1
size: NA
D: NA
J: TRBJ1-1
CDR3: CASKGRRGASRTEAFF
DNA: TGCGCCAGCAAGGGTCGGCGGGGGGCGAGCAGGACTGAAGCTTTCTTT